This T cell receptor beta chain was sequenced for a study of cytomegalovirus exposure and HLA in healthy donors. Study conclusions and caveats: Researchers catalogued approximately 170 TCR beta chains as cytomegalovirus-associated.

As regards this clone: Its cognate antigen is unknown.

PCR was performed using 60 Vbeta and 13 Jbeta primers. TCRdb's copy holds only in-frame clones and misses some; the assay was immunoSEQ multiplex PCR. Of under 200,000 clones in the sample, about 65% were seen once. V shed 5 bases and J 1 base; nucleotides not matched to a gene: 10. The length of the CDR3 is 17 residues. Germline V gene sequence: CDR1 LNHDA, CDR2 SQIVND (reference sequence). The chain employs TRBV19 and TRBJ2-5; TRBD1 agrees at 10 bases. Sample: PBMCs. The TCR sequence derives from a woman aged 25 to 39 in good health and CMV-seronegative. The CDR3 is CASSRTGGTYVQETQYF. DNA of the CDR3: TGTGCCAGTAGTCGGACAGGGGGGACGTATGTCCAAGAGACCCAGTACTTC.